The 23 T cell receptor beta chains below all came from one sample that was sequenced in a study of T-cell memory formation after mild COVID-19. TCRdb analysed the 5' RACE reads with MiXCR anew, one entry per CDR3 protein. The table lists about 430,000 distinct CDR3 sequences, 20% to 30% of them singletons. Sequences were obtained from PBMCs or a T cell subset sorted from them (not recorded which). These TCRs come from an adult woman who had mild COVID-19 (a few samples of this study predate the infection). Cell type and time point are not known.

This clonotype was picked up a small number of times. The J gene is TRBJ1-1, the V gene TRBV6-2 or TRBV6-3; tentative D call: TRBD1 (6 bases). The CDR3 runs to 15 residues. V lost 0 bases and J lost 1, with 9 bases in between. Germline V gene data show CDR1 as MNHEY and CDR2 as SVGEGT. CDR3 protein: CASSYSVQGNTEAFF. CDR3 in DNA: TGTGCCAGCAGTTACTCGGTACAGGGGAACACTGAAGCTTTCTTT.

There are a few counts of this clonotype. V gene TRBV5-1 combines with J gene TRBJ2-1; D might be TRBD1 (5 bases). The V end lost 4 bases, the J end lost 9 bases, and 14 bases lay between the germline ends. Looked up from germline, CDR1 is SGHRS and CDR2 is YFSETQ. The CDR3 is 13 residues long. The CDR3 protein is CASSIDQGSEQFF. CDR3 coding DNA: TGCGCCAGCAGCATAGATCAGGGTAGTGAGCAGTTCTTC.

The genes are TRBV7-9 and TRBJ2-5; no reliable D call. Germline values: CDR1 SEHNR, CDR2 FQNEAQ (reference sequence). Trimming pared 4 bases from V and 5 bases from J, leaving 14 bases between. The CDR3 consists of 14 residues. CDR3 sequence reads: CASSSVRPPETQYF. The CDR3 nucleotides read TGTGCCAGCAGCTCCGTAAGGCCACCGGAGACCCAGTACTTC.

V gene TRBV6-2 or TRBV6-3 combines with J gene TRBJ2-2; D not resolved. The CDR3 is 13 amino acids. The V end lost 2 bases, the J end lost 3 bases, and 4 bases lay between the germline ends. The germline CDR1 and CDR2 sequences are MNHEY and SVGEGT. In DNA, the CDR3 is TGTGCCAGCAGTTACGGGGACACCGGGGAGCTGTTTTTT. Translating gives CASSYGDTGELFF.

This clonotype appeared a few times. The V and J genes are TRBV29-1 and TRBJ1-5, with 12 bases matching TRBD1. This CDR3 comprises 13 residues. Germline CDR1 SQVTM, CDR2 ANQGSEA. V lost 6 bases to trimming and J lost 6 bases; unmatched junction nucleotides: 3. The CDR3 DNA reads as TGCAGCGTGGGGACAGGGGGCTTTCAGCCCCAGCATTTT. Amino acid sequence: CSVGTGGFQPQHF.

The gene calls are TRBV7-6 and TRBJ2-7; weak D call: TRBD2 (5 bases). This CDR3 comprises 14 residues. CDR1 is SGHVS and CDR2 is FNYEAQ in the germline V gene. V lost 9 bases to trimming and J lost 2 bases, with 17 bases between them. The CDR3 DNA is TGTGCCAGGGTCGAGGGCATTGTGACCTACGAGCAGTACTTC. It is translated as CARVEGIVTYEQYF.

This CDR3 is CASSLVGDQAYEQYF. The CDR3 DNA sequence: TGTGCCAGCAGCTTAGTGGGGGACCAAGCCTACGAGCAGTACTTC. The chain joins TRBV7-6 to TRBJ2-7, with D perhaps TRBD1 or TRBD2 (5 bases each). Trimming cost V 1 base and J 2 bases, with 12 bases left between them. Germline-derived CDR1 and CDR2 are SGHVS and FNYEAQ. The CDR3 contains 15 residues.

The CDR3 nucleotides read TGTGCCAGCACCGACTTTAGCGGGAGCCCAGATACGCAGTATTTT. It translates to CASTDFSGSPDTQYF. The chain links TRBV7-6 to TRBJ2-3, with TRBD2 matching over 9 bases. CDR1 and CDR2 from the germline V gene are SGHVS and FNYEAQ. The junction had 9 bases not matched to a gene; V was cut back by 7 bases and J by 4 bases. This CDR3 is 15 amino acids long.

The chain uses TRBV7-9 and TRBJ1-2, with D perhaps TRBD1 (5 bases). V shed 1 base and J shed 4 bases, with 19 bases lying between them. CDR3 length equals 17 residues. CDR1 and CDR2 from the germline V gene are SEHNR and FQNEAQ (reference sequence). The CDR3 is CASSLVELRTTGYGYTF. In nucleotides, the CDR3 is TGTGCCAGCAGCTTAGTGGAACTTAGGACAACTGGCTATGGCTACACCTTC.

The chain recombines TRBV5-6 with TRBJ2-7; a possible D gene is TRBD1 (5 bases). The germline gives CDR1 SGHDT, CDR2 YYEEEE. The CDR3 has 14 amino acids. V was shortened by 4 bases and J by 3 bases, with 14 bases between the two germline ends. CDR3 loop: CASSMAGLFYEQYF. DNA of the CDR3: TGTGCCAGCAGCATGGCAGGGTTATTCTACGAGCAGTACTTC.

This clonotype was picked up a small number of times. Here the CDR3 DNA reads TGTGCCAGCAGCCAAGGACCGTTCTACAATGAGCAGTTCTTC. Translation gives CASSQGPFYNEQFF. The chain has TRBV3-1 and TRBJ2-1; D gene uncertain. Germline CDR1 and CDR2: LGHDT and YNNKEL (reference sequence). The V and J ends lost 1 base and 3 bases respectively, with 7 bases between them. The CDR3 runs to 14 residues.

V and J are TRBV4-2 and TRBJ1-1; 7 bases are a match to TRBD1. Germline loops: CDR1 LGHNA, CDR2 YNFKEQ. This CDR3 is built from 12 residues. The junction had 4 bases not matched to a gene; V was cut back by 3 bases and J by 9 bases. The CDR3 bases are TGTGCCAGCAGCCACTGGGACAGTCAAGCTTTCTTT. This sequence encodes CASSHWDSQAFF.

This clonotype showed up just once. J is TRBJ1-2 and V is TRBV6-5, with 9 nucleotides matching TRBD1. Germline V lookup: CDR1 MNHEY, CDR2 SVGAGI. J was trimmed by 3 bases and V by 5 bases; bases with no gene match: 4. The CDR3 length is 14 residues. CDR3 nucleotide sequence: TGTGCCAGCAGTGGACAGGGGTTCGACTATGGCTACACCTTC. This encodes CASSGQGFDYGYTF.

V is TRBV20-1 and J is TRBJ2-1, with TRBD2 matching over 9 bases. This CDR3 spans 15 amino acids. The germline V gene encodes CDR1 DFQATT and CDR2 SNEGSKA (reference sequence). V dropped 1 base and J dropped 7; count of bases not matched to a gene: 8. The CDR3 loop reads CSARAHSSGENEQFF. The CDR3 bases are TGCAGTGCTAGAGCTCATTCTAGCGGGGAGAATGAGCAGTTCTTC.

This chain uses TRBV7-9 with TRBJ1-5; TRBD1 aligns across 8 bases. Germline V gives CDR1 SEHNR, CDR2 FQNEAQ (reference sequence). Trimming at V came to 5 bases and at J to 8 bases, leaving 8 bases not matched to a gene. CDR3 size: 14 residues. CDR3 residues: CASSPRDRTEPQHF. The CDR3 DNA follows: TGTGCCAGCAGCCCCCGGGACAGGACGGAGCCCCAGCATTTT.

The chain joins TRBV5-6 to TRBJ1-1; D is possibly TRBD1 (5 bases). This CDR3 is 16 amino acids long. Trimming cost V 2 bases and J 5 bases, with 19 bases left between them. Germline lookup yields CDR1 SGHDT and CDR2 YYEEEE. This chain's CDR3 is CASSLRGFGGWTEAFF. In nucleotides, the CDR3 is TGTGCCAGCAGCTTAAGGGGCTTTGGCGGATGGACTGAAGCTTTCTTT.

The chain uses TRBV20-1 and TRBJ2-7, with D perhaps TRBD1 (7 bases). Between the trimmed V and J ends, which lost 3 bases and 2 bases, there was a span of 14 bases. The CDR3 length is 14 residues. Germline V gene data show CDR1 as DFQATT and CDR2 as SNEGSKA (reference sequence). Here the CDR3 reads CSARTGTHTYEQYF. CDR3 DNA: TGCAGTGCTAGGACAGGGACTCACACCTACGAGCAGTACTTC.

The gene calls are TRBV20-1 and TRBJ2-3; 7 bases align to TRBD1. Germline assignment: CDR1 DFQATT and CDR2 SNEGSKA (reference sequence). CDR3 length equals 14 residues. V trimming: 7 bases; J trimming: 2 bases; junction bases outside the gene matches: 9. DNA of the CDR3: TGCAGTGTCGACTCACAGGGGTCCACAGATACGCAGTATTTT. The encoded protein is CSVDSQGSTDTQYF.

The rearrangement links TRBV6-2 or TRBV6-3 to TRBJ2-1; D gene ambiguous. Trimming cost V 4 bases and J 5 bases, with 12 bases left between them. Per germline, CDR1 MNHEY and CDR2 SVGEGT. The CDR3 spans 14 residues. The CDR3 DNA is TGTGCCAGCAGTTCCACCCAGGCGCACAATGAGCAGTTCTTC. It yields the protein CASSSTQAHNEQFF.

This clonotype was picked up a small number of times. The chain combines TRBV7-2 with TRBJ2-2, with D possibly matching TRBD1 (5 bases). The germline V gene has CDR1 SGHTA and CDR2 FQGNSA. V lost 5 bases to trimming and J lost 5 bases, with 18 bases between them. This CDR3 has 16 amino acids. The CDR3 here is CASSPSSGLRTGELFF. For the CDR3, the DNA is TGTGCCAGCAGCCCAAGCTCAGGGTTGAGGACCGGGGAGCTGTTTTTT.

In its sample, this clonotype was seen once. The DNA for the CDR3 is TGCGCCAGCAGCTTGGTGAACAAGAACACTGAAGCTTTCTTT. It yields the protein CASSLVNKNTEAFF. The chain joins TRBV5-1 to TRBJ1-1; D gene ambiguous. CDR1 is SGHRS, CDR2 YFSETQ, per germline. This CDR3 comprises 14 residues. Trimming took 0 bases from V and 1 from J, leaving 7 bases between them.

The table lists this clonotype with many counts. The gene calls are TRBV7-6 and TRBJ2-3; 7 bases map to TRBD2. Trimming took 4 bases from V and 1 from J; bases not matched to a gene: 8. The CDR3 loop spans 16 amino acids. From germline, CDR1 is SGHVS and CDR2 FNYEAQ. CDR3 region: CASSSWGLAGTDTQYF. CDR3 bases: TGTGCCAGCAGCTCATGGGGCCTAGCGGGCACAGATACGCAGTATTTT. Supplemented by reference TRBV7-6 and TRBJ2-3, the full variable domain reads GAGVSQSPRYKVTKRGQDVALRCDPISGHVSLYWYRQALGQGPEFLTYFNYEAQQDKSGLPNDRFSAERPEGSISTLTIQRTEQRDSAMYRCASSSWGLAGTDTQYFGPGTRLTVL.

This clonotype was seen a few times. The chain recombines TRBV7-2 with TRBJ1-2; 8 bases align to TRBD1. V was pared by 3 bases and J by 6 bases, with 9 bases of the junction left unmatched. The CDR3 runs 15 residues. Germline V lookup: CDR1 SGHTA, CDR2 FQGNSA. CDR3 residues: CASSFLNAGGHGYTF. Written as DNA, the CDR3 is TGTGCCAGCAGCTTCCTCAATGCAGGGGGCCATGGCTACACCTTC.